Reported below is one T cell receptor beta chain. Its target is unknown. A J-beta primer mix and a sample-barcoded 5' primer were used in a second PCR of roughly 6 to 12 cycles. TCRdb redid the calling of the 5' RACE reads with MiXCR, one entry per CDR3 protein. The sample contains fewer than 950,000 distinct CDR3 sequences, about 53% of which appear only once. Germline CDR1 SGHRS, CDR2 YFSETQ. V was pared by 1 base and J by 10 bases, with 9 bases of the junction left unmatched. This CDR3 is built from 14 residues. Healthy Caucasian individuals from Russia aged 6 to 90 were enrolled as donors. A minimum of 6 micrograms of total RNA was extracted per sample. The data were taken from a study of blood T cells in healthy people across ages. The overall study: Capture by template switching was about one barcoded beta molecule per two T cells. Regarding the study as a whole: Among long-lived donors, naive CD4+ cells were more numerous and diversity higher than in aged donors.

The chain links TRBV5-1 to TRBJ1-2; 8 bases are a match to TRBD1. The TCR sequence derives from a man older than 75 in good health. The source material was blood. CDR3 sequence: CASSLSPTGVLYTF. The CDR3 region has the DNA TGCGCCAGCAGCTTGAGTCCGACAGGGGTGCTCTACACCTTC.